A selection of T cell receptor beta chains follows, all from one sample in a study of T cell responses to AZD1222 COVID-19 vaccine. Data came from immunoSEQ multiplex PCR; TCRdb stores just in-frame clones and leaves some out. This table has about 140,000 clones, over 90% appearing once. The starting material was peripheral blood, obtained 28 days after the second AZD1222 dose. The receptors shown here come from an adult who received the AZD1222 COVID-19 vaccine. The CDR3 runs from the conserved cysteine through the conserved F or W. The order of the fields is D gene, V gene, clone size, J gene, CDR3 protein, CDR3 DNA. D genes are given only for firm matches. Rows may omit the clone size; those that give it use once, few, many or a size class.

d_call: -; v_call: TRBV5-1; clone_size: -; j_call: TRBJ1-1; cdr3_aa: CASSSGLAPNTEAFF; cdr3_nt: TGCGCCAGCAGCTCGGGGTTAGCCCCGAACACTGAAGCTTTCTTT
d_call: -; v_call: TRBV6-5; clone_size: -; j_call: TRBJ1-2; cdr3_aa: CASRGGGPNYGYTF; cdr3_nt: TGTGCCAGCAGGGGGGGCGGCCCTAACTATGGCTACACCTTC
d_call: -; v_call: TRBV7-9; clone_size: once; j_call: TRBJ2-1; cdr3_aa: CASSATLWGDEQFF; cdr3_nt: TGTGCCAGCAGCGCCACCCTCTGGGGCGATGAGCAGTTCTTC
d_call: -; v_call: TRBV27; clone_size: -; j_call: TRBJ1-5; cdr3_aa: CASSFDGGNNQPQHF; cdr3_nt: TGTGCCAGCAGTTTTGATGGGGGGAACAATCAGCCCCAGCATTTT
d_call: -; v_call: TRBV5-1; clone_size: -; j_call: TRBJ1-4; cdr3_aa: CASSLGGNEKLFF; cdr3_nt: TGCGCCAGCAGCTTGGGGGGGAATGAAAAACTGTTTTTT
d_call: -; v_call: TRBV5-1; clone_size: -; j_call: TRBJ1-1; cdr3_aa: CASSLAIFQGLNTEAFF; cdr3_nt: TGCGCCAGCAGCTTGGCAATTTTCCAGGGTCTGAACACTGAAGCTTTCTTT
d_call: TRBD1; v_call: TRBV28; clone_size: -; j_call: TRBJ1-6; cdr3_aa: CASSPPDRDSSPLHF; cdr3_nt: TGTGCCAGCAGTCCCCCGGACAGGGATAGTTCACCCCTCCACTTT
d_call: -; v_call: TRBV7-2; clone_size: -; j_call: TRBJ2-3; cdr3_aa: CASSLRPGRTDTQYF; cdr3_nt: TGTGCCAGCAGCCTTCGGCCGGGGCGCACAGATACGCAGTATTTT
d_call: -; v_call: TRBV18; clone_size: -; j_call: TRBJ2-7; cdr3_aa: CASSDSWQGGPYEQYF; cdr3_nt: TGTGCCAGCTCGGACTCGTGGCAGGGCGGTCCCTACGAGCAGTACTTC
d_call: -; v_call: TRBV12-3/TRBV12-4; clone_size: -; j_call: TRBJ2-1; cdr3_aa: CASTTGAFNEQFF; cdr3_nt: TGTGCCAGCACCACGGGGGCGTTTAATGAGCAGTTCTTC
d_call: -; v_call: TRBV3-1/TRBV3-2; clone_size: -; j_call: TRBJ1-3; cdr3_aa: CATRLSSGNTIYF; cdr3_nt: TGTGCCACCCGCCTAAGCTCTGGAAACACCATATATTTT
d_call: TRBD1; v_call: TRBV7-3; clone_size: -; j_call: TRBJ1-3; cdr3_aa: CASSPGTDSGNTIYF; cdr3_nt: TGTGCCAGCAGCCCCGGGACAGACTCTGGAAACACCATATATTTT
d_call: -; v_call: TRBV6-5; clone_size: -; j_call: TRBJ1-3; cdr3_aa: CASNRWDVNTIYF; cdr3_nt: TGTGCCAGCAACCGGTGGGACGTAAACACCATATATTTT
d_call: -; v_call: TRBV21-1; clone_size: once; j_call: TRBJ2-7; cdr3_aa: CAGPGHYEQYF; cdr3_nt: TGTGCCGGTCCCGGCCACTACGAGCAGTACTTC
d_call: TRBD2; v_call: TRBV28; clone_size: -; j_call: TRBJ2-2; cdr3_aa: CALGGRDTGELFF; cdr3_nt: TGTGCCCTTGGAGGGAGGGACACCGGGGAGCTGTTTTTT
d_call: -; v_call: TRBV5-1; clone_size: -; j_call: TRBJ1-6; cdr3_aa: CASSLESGKTAPLHF; cdr3_nt: TGCGCCAGCAGCTTGGAGTCAGGGAAAACAGCACCCCTCCACTTT
d_call: -; v_call: TRBV7-3; clone_size: -; j_call: TRBJ2-2; cdr3_aa: CASSPSNTGELFF; cdr3_nt: TGTGCCAGCAGCCCGTCCAACACCGGGGAGCTGTTTTTT
d_call: -; v_call: TRBV29-1; clone_size: few; j_call: TRBJ1-1; cdr3_aa: CSVDTEAFF; cdr3_nt: TGCAGCGTGGACACTGAAGCTTTCTTT
d_call: TRBD1; v_call: TRBV2; clone_size: -; j_call: TRBJ1-4; cdr3_aa: CASSFDRGWSEKLFF; cdr3_nt: TGTGCCAGCAGTTTCGACAGGGGGTGGAGTGAAAAACTGTTTTTT
d_call: TRBD1; v_call: TRBV14; clone_size: -; j_call: TRBJ1-1; cdr3_aa: CASSPRQGMNTEAFF; cdr3_nt: TGTGCCAGCAGCCCCCGACAGGGAATGAACACTGAAGCTTTCTTT
d_call: -; v_call: TRBV23-1; clone_size: -; j_call: TRBJ1-3; cdr3_aa: CASRPPGPRGNTIYF; cdr3_nt: TGCGCCAGCAGGCCCCCGGGACCTCGTGGAAACACCATATATTTT
d_call: TRBD1; v_call: TRBV30; clone_size: -; j_call: TRBJ2-5; cdr3_aa: CAWSRTGQETQYF; cdr3_nt: TGTGCCTGGAGTAGGACAGGCCAAGAGACCCAGTACTTC
d_call: TRBD2; v_call: TRBV7-9; clone_size: -; j_call: TRBJ2-5; cdr3_aa: CASSPGLAGKETQYF; cdr3_nt: TGTGCCAGCAGCCCGGGACTAGCGGGAAAAGAGACCCAGTACTTC
d_call: -; v_call: TRBV20-1; clone_size: -; j_call: TRBJ1-5; cdr3_aa: CSASLAGFQPQHF; cdr3_nt: TGCAGTGCTAGTTTGGCCGGGTTTCAGCCCCAGCATTTT
d_call: TRBD2; v_call: TRBV7-8; clone_size: -; j_call: TRBJ2-1; cdr3_aa: CASSSSLAGRLFF; cdr3_nt: TGTGCCAGCAGCTCGTCCCTAGCGGGACGGTTGTTCTTC
d_call: TRBD1; v_call: TRBV2; clone_size: -; j_call: TRBJ2-5; cdr3_aa: CASSVRQGITETQYF; cdr3_nt: TGTGCCAGCAGTGTGAGACAGGGTATCACGGAGACCCAGTACTTC
d_call: TRBD1; v_call: TRBV28; clone_size: -; j_call: TRBJ1-6; cdr3_aa: CASSFRTGSNSPLHF; cdr3_nt: TGTGCCAGCAGTTTTCGGACAGGGAGCAATTCACCCCTCCACTTT
d_call: -; v_call: TRBV6-6; clone_size: few; j_call: TRBJ1-1; cdr3_aa: CASIHPEQVTAEAFF; cdr3_nt: TGTGCCAGCATTCACCCCGAACAAGTAACGGCTGAAGCTTTCTTT
d_call: TRBD2; v_call: TRBV2; clone_size: -; j_call: TRBJ2-1; cdr3_aa: CASSEGGSILEQFF; cdr3_nt: TGTGCCAGCAGTGAGGGCGGGAGTATTCTTGAGCAGTTCTTC
d_call: -; v_call: TRBV28; clone_size: -; j_call: TRBJ2-5; cdr3_aa: CASTPGAEGETQYF; cdr3_nt: TGTGCCAGCACCCCGGGAGCTGAAGGAGAGACCCAGTACTTC
d_call: -; v_call: TRBV3-1/TRBV3-2; clone_size: -; j_call: TRBJ1-1; cdr3_aa: CASSQLRDLRENTEAFF; cdr3_nt: TGTGCCAGCAGCCAACTACGGGATTTAAGGGAGAACACTGAAGCTTTCTTT
d_call: -; v_call: TRBV4-3; clone_size: -; j_call: TRBJ2-2; cdr3_aa: CASSRDRSSNTGELFF; cdr3_nt: TGCGCCAGCAGCCGAGACAGGAGCTCGAACACCGGGGAGCTGTTTTTT
d_call: TRBD2; v_call: TRBV7-9; clone_size: -; j_call: TRBJ2-1; cdr3_aa: CASSPRGTSGYNEQFF; cdr3_nt: TGTGCCAGCAGCCCCCGAGGTACTAGCGGCTACAATGAGCAGTTCTTC
d_call: -; v_call: TRBV5-6; clone_size: -; j_call: TRBJ2-5; cdr3_aa: CASSLPGTQETQYF; cdr3_nt: TGTGCCAGCAGCTTACCTGGGACCCAAGAGACCCAGTACTTC
d_call: TRBD1; v_call: TRBV28; clone_size: -; j_call: TRBJ1-2; cdr3_aa: CASSLRGLRYGYTF; cdr3_nt: TGTGCCAGCAGTCTCAGGGGGCTTCGCTATGGCTACACCTTC
d_call: TRBD1; v_call: TRBV19; clone_size: -; j_call: TRBJ1-1; cdr3_aa: CASRTGQVNTEAFF; cdr3_nt: TGTGCCAGTAGAACGGGACAGGTGAACACTGAAGCTTTCTTT
d_call: -; v_call: TRBV5-4; clone_size: -; j_call: TRBJ1-1; cdr3_aa: CASSSKQGERAEAFF; cdr3_nt: TGTGCCAGCAGTTCTAAACAGGGTGAGAGGGCTGAAGCTTTCTTT
d_call: -; v_call: TRBV28; clone_size: once; j_call: TRBJ2-3; cdr3_aa: CASQDGTDTQYF; cdr3_nt: TGTGCCAGCCAGGACGGCACAGATACGCAGTATTTT
d_call: -; v_call: TRBV9; clone_size: -; j_call: TRBJ1-3; cdr3_aa: CASKRGDGGNTIYF; cdr3_nt: TGTGCCAGCAAAAGGGGGGACGGAGGAAACACCATATATTTT
d_call: -; v_call: TRBV28; clone_size: -; j_call: TRBJ1-4; cdr3_aa: CASSFFITNEKLFF; cdr3_nt: TGTGCCAGCAGTTTTTTCATAACTAATGAAAAACTGTTTTTT
d_call: TRBD1; v_call: TRBV5-4; clone_size: once; j_call: TRBJ2-1; cdr3_aa: CASSSGTGGFYEQFF; cdr3_nt: TGTGCCAGCAGCTCCGGGACAGGGGGGTTCTATGAGCAGTTCTTC
d_call: -; v_call: TRBV5-1; clone_size: once; j_call: TRBJ2-1; cdr3_aa: CASSLGAGASYNEQFF; cdr3_nt: TGCGCCAGCAGCTTGGGGGCGGGGGCATCCTACAATGAGCAGTTCTTC
d_call: -; v_call: TRBV10-3; clone_size: -; j_call: TRBJ1-2; cdr3_aa: CAISEQQGYGYTF; cdr3_nt: TGTGCCATCAGTGAACAACAGGGCTATGGCTACACCTTC
d_call: -; v_call: TRBV5-8; clone_size: -; j_call: TRBJ2-2; cdr3_aa: CASSSSPRDEGTGELFF; cdr3_nt: TGTGCCAGCAGCTCCTCTCCCCGGGACGAAGGAACCGGGGAGCTGTTTTTT
d_call: -; v_call: TRBV6-5; clone_size: -; j_call: TRBJ1-1; cdr3_aa: CASNRWNTEAFF; cdr3_nt: TGTGCCAGCAACCGGTGGAACACTGAAGCTTTCTTT
d_call: TRBD2; v_call: TRBV5-4; clone_size: -; j_call: TRBJ2-2; cdr3_aa: CASSLGLAGGNTGELFF; cdr3_nt: TGTGCCAGCAGCTTGGGACTAGCGGGTGGGAACACCGGGGAGCTGTTTTTT
d_call: TRBD1; v_call: TRBV28; clone_size: -; j_call: TRBJ1-6; cdr3_aa: CASSSFRAGGDSPLHF; cdr3_nt: TGTGCCAGCAGCTCCTTTCGGGCAGGGGGAGATTCACCCCTCCACTTT
d_call: -; v_call: TRBV6-5; clone_size: -; j_call: TRBJ2-5; cdr3_aa: CASSFHRRGETQYF; cdr3_nt: TGTGCCAGCAGTTTTCACAGGAGGGGAGAGACCCAGTACTTC